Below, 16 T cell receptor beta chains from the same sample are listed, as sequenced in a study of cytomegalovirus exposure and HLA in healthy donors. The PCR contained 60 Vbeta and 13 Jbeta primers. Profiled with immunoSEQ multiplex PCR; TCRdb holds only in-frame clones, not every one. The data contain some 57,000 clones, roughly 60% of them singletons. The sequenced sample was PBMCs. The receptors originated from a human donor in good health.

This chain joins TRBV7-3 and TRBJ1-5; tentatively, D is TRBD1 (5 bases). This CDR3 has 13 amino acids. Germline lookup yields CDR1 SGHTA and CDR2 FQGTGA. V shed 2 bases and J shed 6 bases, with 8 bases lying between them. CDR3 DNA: TGTGCCAGCAGCTTATACGGGGGTCAGCCCCAGCATTTT. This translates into CASSLYGGQPQHF.

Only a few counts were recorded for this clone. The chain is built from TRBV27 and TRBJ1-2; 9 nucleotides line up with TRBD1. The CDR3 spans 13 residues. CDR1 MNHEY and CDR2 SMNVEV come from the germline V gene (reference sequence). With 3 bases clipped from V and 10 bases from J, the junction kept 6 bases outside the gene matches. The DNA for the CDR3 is TGTGCCAGCAGTTTTATGGGACAGGGAGTCTACACCTTC. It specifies CASSFMGQGVYTF.

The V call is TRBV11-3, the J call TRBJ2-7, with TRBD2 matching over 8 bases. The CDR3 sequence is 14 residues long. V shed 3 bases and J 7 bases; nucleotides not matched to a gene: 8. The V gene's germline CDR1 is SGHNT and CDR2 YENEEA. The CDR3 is CASSFGGDYYEQYF. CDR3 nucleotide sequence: TGTGCCAGCAGCTTCGGGGGGGACTATTATGAGCAGTACTTC.

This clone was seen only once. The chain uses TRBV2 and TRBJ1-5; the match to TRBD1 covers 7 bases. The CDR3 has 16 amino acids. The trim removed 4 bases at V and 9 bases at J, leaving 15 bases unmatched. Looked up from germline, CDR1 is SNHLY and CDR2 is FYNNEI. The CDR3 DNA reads TGTGCCAGCAGTGCGGGACAGATGAACGGAATCAGGCCCCAGCATTTT. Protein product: CASSAGQMNGIRPQHF.

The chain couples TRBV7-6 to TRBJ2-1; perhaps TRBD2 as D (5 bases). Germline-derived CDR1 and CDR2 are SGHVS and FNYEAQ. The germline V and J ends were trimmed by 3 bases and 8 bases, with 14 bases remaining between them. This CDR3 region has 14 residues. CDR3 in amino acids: CASSLGIGSHEQFF. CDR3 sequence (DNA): TGTGCCAGCAGCTTGGGGATAGGGAGCCATGAGCAGTTCTTC.

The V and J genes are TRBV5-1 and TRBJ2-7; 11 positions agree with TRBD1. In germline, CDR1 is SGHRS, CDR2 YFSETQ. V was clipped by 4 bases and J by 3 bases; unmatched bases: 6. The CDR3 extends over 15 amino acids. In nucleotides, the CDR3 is TGCGCCAGCAGCCCGGGAGGGACAGGGGGCTACGAGCAGTACTTC. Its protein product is CASSPGGTGGYEQYF.

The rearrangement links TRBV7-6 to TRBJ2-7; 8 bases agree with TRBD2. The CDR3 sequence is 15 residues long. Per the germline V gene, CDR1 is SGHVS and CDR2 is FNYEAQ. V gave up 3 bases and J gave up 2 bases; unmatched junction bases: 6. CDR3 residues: CASSLNRGGTYEQYF. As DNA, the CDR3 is TGTGCCAGCAGCTTGAATCGGGGGGGCACCTACGAGCAGTACTTC.

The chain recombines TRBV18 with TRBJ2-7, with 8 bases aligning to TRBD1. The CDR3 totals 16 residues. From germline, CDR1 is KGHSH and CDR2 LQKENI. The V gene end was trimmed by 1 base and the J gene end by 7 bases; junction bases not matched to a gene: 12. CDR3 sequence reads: CASSPRTQGVTGEQYF. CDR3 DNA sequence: TGTGCCAGCTCACCACGTACACAGGGGGTAACAGGAGAGCAGTACTTC.

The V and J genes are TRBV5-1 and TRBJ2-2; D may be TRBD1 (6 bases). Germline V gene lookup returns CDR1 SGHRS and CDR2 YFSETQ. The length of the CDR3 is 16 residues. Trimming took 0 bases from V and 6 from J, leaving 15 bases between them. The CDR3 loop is CASSLDFSGHSGELFF. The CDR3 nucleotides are TGCGCCAGCAGCTTGGACTTTTCGGGACATTCCGGGGAGCTGTTTTTT.

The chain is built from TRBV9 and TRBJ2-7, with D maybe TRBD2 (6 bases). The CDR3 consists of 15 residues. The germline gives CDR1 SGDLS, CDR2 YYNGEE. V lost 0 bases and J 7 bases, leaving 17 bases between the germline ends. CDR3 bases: TGTGCCAGCAGCGTAGAGGGCCTAGCCGGGGGTGAGCAGTACTTC. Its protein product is CASSVEGLAGGEQYF.

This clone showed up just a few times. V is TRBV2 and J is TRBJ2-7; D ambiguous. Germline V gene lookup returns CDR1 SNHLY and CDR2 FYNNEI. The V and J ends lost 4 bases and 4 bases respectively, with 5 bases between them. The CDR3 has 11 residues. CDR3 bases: TGTGCCAGCAGTGTGGCTTACGAGCAGTACTTC. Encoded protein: CASSVAYEQYF.

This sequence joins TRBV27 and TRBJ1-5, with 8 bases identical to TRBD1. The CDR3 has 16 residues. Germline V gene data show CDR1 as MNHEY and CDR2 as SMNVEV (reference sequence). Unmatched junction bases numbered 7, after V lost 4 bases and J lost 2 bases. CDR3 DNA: TGTGCCAGCAGTTCTCAGGGGGCCCCACGCAATCAGCCCCAGCATTTT. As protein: CASSSQGAPRNQPQHF.

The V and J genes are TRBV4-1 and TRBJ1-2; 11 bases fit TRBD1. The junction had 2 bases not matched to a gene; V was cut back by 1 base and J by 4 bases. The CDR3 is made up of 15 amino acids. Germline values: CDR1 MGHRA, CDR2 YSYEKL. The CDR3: CASSQGTGGAYGYTF. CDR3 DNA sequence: TGCGCCAGCAGCCAAGGGACAGGGGGCGCCTATGGCTACACCTTC.

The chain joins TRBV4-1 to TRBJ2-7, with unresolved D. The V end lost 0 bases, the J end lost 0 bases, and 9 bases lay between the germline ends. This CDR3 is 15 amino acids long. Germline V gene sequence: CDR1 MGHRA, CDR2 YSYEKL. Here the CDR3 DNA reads TGCGCCAGCAGCCAAGAATTGAGATCCTCCTACGAGCAGTACTTC. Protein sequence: CASSQELRSSYEQYF.

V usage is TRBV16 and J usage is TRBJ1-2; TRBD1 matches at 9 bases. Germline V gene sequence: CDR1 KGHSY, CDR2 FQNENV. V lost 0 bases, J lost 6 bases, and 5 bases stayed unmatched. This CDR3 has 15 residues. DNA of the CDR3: TGTGCCAGCAGCCAATCCTCGACAGGGGGTGATGGCTACACCTTC. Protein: CASSQSSTGGDGYTF.

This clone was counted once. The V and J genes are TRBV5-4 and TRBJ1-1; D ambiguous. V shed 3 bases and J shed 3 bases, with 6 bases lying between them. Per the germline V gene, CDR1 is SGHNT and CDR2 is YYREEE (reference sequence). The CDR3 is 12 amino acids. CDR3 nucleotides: TGTGCCAGCAGCTCTCGCGACACTGAAGCTTTCTTT. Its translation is CASSSRDTEAFF.